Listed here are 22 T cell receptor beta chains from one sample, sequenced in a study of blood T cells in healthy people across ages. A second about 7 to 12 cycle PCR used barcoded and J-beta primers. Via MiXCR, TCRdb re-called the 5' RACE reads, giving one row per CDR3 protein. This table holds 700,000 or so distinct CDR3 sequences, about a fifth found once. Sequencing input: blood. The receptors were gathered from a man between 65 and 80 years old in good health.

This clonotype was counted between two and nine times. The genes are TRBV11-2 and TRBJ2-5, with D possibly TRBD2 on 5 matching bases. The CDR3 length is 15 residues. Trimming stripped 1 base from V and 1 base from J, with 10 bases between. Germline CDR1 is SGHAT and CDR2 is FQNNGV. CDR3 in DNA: TGTGCCAGCAGCTTAGTTCTCGCGGGCCAAGAGACCCAGTACTTC. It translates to CASSLVLAGQETQYF.

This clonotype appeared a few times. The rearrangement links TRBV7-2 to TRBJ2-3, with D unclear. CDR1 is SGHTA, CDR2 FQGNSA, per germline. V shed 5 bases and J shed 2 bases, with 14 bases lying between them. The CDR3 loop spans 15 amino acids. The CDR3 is CASSVRVGDTDTQYF. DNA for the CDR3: TGTGCCAGCAGCGTTCGGGTCGGCGACACAGATACGCAGTATTTT.

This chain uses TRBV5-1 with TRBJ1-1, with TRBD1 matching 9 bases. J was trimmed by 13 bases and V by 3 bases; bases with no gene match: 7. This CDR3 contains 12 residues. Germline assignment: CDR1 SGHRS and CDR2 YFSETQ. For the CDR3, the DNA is TGCGCCAGCAGCTGGGGACAGGGACGTGGTTTCTTT. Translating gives CASSWGQGRGFF.

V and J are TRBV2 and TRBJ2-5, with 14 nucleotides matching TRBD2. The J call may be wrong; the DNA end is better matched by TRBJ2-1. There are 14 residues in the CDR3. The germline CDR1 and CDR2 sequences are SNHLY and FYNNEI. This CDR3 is CASNQLGLAGVQFF. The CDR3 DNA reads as TGTGCCAGCAACCAATTGGGACTAGCGGGAGTGCAGTTCTTC.

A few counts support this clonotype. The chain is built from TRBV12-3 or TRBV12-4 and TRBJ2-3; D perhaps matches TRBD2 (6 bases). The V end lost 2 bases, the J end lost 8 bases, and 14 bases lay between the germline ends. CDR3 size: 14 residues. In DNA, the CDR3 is TGTGCCAGCAGTTTAACCGGGAGAAGGGGTACGCAGTATTTT. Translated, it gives CASSLTGRRGTQYF.

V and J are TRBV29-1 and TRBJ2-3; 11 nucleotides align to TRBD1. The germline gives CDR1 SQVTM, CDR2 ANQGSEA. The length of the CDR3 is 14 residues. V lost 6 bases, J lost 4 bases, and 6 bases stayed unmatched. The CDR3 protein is CSVKSGQGADTQYF. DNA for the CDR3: TGCAGCGTGAAGTCGGGACAGGGGGCAGATACGCAGTATTTT.

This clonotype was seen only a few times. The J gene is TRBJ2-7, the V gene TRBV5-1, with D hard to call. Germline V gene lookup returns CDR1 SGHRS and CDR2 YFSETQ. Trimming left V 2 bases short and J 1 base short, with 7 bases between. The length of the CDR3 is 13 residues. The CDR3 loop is CASSFAASYEQYF. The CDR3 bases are TGCGCCAGCAGCTTTGCGGCTTCCTACGAGCAGTACTTC. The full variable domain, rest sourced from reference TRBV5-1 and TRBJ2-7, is KAGVTQTPRYLIKTRGQQVTLSCSPISGHRSVSWYQQTPGQGLQFLFEYFSETQRNKGNFPGRFSGRQFSNSRSEMNVSTLELGDSALYLCASSFAASYEQYFGPGTRLTVT.

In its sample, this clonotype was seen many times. The CDR3 region has the DNA TGTGCCAGCAGTCCGGGGGGAGGGGACACCGGGGAGCTGTTTTTT. Encoded protein: CASSPGGGDTGELFF. The V gene is TRBV28, the J gene TRBJ2-2, with TRBD2 identical over 7 bases. The CDR3 sequence is 15 residues long. V lost 5 bases and J lost 3; bases outside the gene matches: 6. Germline values: CDR1 MDHEN, CDR2 SYDVKM.

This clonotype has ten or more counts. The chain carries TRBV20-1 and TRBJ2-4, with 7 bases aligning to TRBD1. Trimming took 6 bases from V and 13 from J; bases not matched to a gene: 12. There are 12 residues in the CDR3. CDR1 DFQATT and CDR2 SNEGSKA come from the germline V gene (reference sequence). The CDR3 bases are TGCAGTGCAACAGGGACAGTTGGAATCCAGTACTTC. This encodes CSATGTVGIQYF.

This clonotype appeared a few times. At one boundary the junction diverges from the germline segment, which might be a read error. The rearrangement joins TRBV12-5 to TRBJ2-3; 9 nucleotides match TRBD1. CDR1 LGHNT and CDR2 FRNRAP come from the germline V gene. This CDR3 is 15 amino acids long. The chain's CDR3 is CASGGTGSIADTQCF. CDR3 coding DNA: TGTGCTAGTGGTGGGACAGGGAGTATAGCAGATACGCAGTGTTTT.

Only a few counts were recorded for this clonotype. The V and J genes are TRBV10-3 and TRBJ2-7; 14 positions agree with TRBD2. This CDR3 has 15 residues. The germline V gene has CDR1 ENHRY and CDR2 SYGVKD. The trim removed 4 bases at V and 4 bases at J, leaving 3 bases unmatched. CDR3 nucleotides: TGTGCCATCAGTGCCGGGACTAGCGGGAGTTACGAGCAGTACGTC. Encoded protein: CAISAGTSGSYEQYV.

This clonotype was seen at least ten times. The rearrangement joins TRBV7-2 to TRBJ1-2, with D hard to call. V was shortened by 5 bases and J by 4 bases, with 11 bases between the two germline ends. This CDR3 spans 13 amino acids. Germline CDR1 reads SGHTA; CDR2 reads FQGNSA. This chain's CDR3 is CASSHTNSYGYTF. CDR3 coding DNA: TGTGCCAGCAGCCATACTAACAGCTATGGCTACACCTTC. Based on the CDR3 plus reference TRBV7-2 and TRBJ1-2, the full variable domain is GAGVSQSPSNKVTEKGKDVELRCDPISGHTALYWYRQSLGQGLEFLIYFQGNSAPDKSGLPSDRFSAERTGGSVSTLTIQRTQQEDSAVYLCASSHTNSYGYTFGSGTRLTVV.

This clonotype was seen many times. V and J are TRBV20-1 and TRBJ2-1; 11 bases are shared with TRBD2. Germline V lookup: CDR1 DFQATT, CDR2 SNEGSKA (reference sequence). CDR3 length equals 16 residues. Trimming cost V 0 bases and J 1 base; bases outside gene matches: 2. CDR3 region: CSARDSGRGSYNEQFF. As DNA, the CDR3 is TGCAGTGCTAGAGATAGCGGGAGGGGGTCCTACAATGAGCAGTTCTTC.

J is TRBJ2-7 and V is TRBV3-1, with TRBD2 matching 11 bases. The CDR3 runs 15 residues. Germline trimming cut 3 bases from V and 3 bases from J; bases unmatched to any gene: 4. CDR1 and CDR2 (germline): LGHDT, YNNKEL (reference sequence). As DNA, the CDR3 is TGTGCCAGCAGCCAGATGACTAGCGGGATCTACGAGCAGTACGTC. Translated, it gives CASSQMTSGIYEQYV.

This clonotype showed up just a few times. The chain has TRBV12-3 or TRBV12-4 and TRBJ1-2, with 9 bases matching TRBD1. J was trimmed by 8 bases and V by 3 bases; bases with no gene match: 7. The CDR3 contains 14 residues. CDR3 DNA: TGTGCCAGCAGTTTCGGACAGGGGAGGAGCGGCTACACCTTC. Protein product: CASSFGQGRSGYTF.

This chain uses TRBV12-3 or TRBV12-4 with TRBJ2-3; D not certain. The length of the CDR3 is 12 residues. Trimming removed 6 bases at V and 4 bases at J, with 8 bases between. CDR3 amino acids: CASSPKPDTQYF. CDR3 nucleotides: TGTGCCAGCAGCCCTAAACCAGATACGCAGTATTTT.

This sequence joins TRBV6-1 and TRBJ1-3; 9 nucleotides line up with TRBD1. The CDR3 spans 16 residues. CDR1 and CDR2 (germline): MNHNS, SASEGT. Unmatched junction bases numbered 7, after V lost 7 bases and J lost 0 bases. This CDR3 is CASTPGTGISGNTIYF. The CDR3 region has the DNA TGTGCCAGCACACCCGGGACAGGGATCTCTGGAAACACCATATATTTT.

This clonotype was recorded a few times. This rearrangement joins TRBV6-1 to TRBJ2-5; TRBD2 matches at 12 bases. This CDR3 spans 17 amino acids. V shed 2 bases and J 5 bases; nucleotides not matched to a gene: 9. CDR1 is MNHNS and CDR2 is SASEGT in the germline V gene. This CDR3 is CASSEKLAGGRGETQYF. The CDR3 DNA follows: TGTGCCAGCAGTGAAAAGCTAGCGGGGGGGCGTGGGGAGACCCAGTACTTC.

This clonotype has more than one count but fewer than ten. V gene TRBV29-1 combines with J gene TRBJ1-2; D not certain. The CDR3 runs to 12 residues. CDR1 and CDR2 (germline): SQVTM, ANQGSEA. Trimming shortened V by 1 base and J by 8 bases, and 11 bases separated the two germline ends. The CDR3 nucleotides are TGCAGCGTTGAAGGGACCGAAGTGGGCTACACCTTC. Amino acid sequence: CSVEGTEVGYTF.

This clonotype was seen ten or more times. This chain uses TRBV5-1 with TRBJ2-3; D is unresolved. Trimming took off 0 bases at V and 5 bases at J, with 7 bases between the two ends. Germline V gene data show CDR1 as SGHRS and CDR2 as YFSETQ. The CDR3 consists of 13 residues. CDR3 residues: CASSLDSGDTQYF. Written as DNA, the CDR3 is TGCGCCAGCAGCTTGGATAGTGGAGATACGCAGTATTTT.

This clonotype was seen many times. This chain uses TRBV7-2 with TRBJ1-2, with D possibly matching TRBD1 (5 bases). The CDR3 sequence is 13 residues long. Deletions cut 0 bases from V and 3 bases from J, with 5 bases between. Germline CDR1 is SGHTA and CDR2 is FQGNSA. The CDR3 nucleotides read TGTGCCAGCAGCTTAGCAGGGGACTATGGCTACACCTTC. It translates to CASSLAGDYGYTF.

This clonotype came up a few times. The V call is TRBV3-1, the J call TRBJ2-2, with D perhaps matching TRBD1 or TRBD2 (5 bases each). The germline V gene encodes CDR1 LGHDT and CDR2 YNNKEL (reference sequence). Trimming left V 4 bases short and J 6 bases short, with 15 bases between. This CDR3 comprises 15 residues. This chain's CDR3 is CASSPPWGSSGELFF. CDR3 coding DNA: TGTGCCAGCAGCCCACCGTGGGGGAGCTCCGGGGAGCTGTTTTTT.